These 27 T cell receptor beta chains were sequenced from one sample in a study of response to subunit inactivated influenza vaccine. Each CDR3 protein gets one entry after TCRdb re-called the RT-PCR reads with MiXCR. Here the sample spans under 550,000 distinct CDR3 sequences, 7.6% being singletons. The sequenced sample was PBMCs from blood, obtained less than 25 months after vaccination. Source of these receptors: a man aged 45 to 75 who received an inactivated influenza vaccine.

Remarks on this clonotype: One junction end disagrees with the germline gene, perhaps due to a read error. The chain is built from TRBV4-1 and TRBJ1-1; D is ambiguous. The CDR3 runs to 14 residues. CDR1 and CDR2 from the germline V gene are MGHRA and YSYEKL. This chain's CDR3 is CASSQVSMNTKAFF. The CDR3 region has the DNA TGCGCCAGCAGCCAAGTTTCCATGAACACTAAAGCTTTCTTT.

Comment on this clonotype: This may be a read error, as it is one base from a much larger clone. The gene calls are TRBV12-3 or TRBV12-4 and TRBJ1-3; no reliable D call. The CDR3 totals 15 residues. Trimming took 6 bases from V and 4 from J, leaving 16 bases between them. The CDR3 nucleotides are TGTGCCAGCAGCCCCAGGTTCGGGTCCGGAAACACCATATATTTT. Residues: CASSPRFGSGNTIYF.

This clonotype was detected ten times or more. The chain combines TRBV5-8 with TRBJ1-5; D might be TRBD1 (6 bases). From germline, CDR1 is SGHTS and CDR2 YDEGEE. V dropped 4 bases and J dropped 4 bases, with 15 bases sitting between them. This CDR3 region has 15 residues. CDR3 in DNA: TGTGCCAGCAGCCCGAGGGGGGGATTAAATCAGCCCCAGCATTTT. Translation: CASSPRGGLNQPQHF.

This clonotype was seen many times. This chain joins TRBV5-1 and TRBJ2-5, with D unresolved. Looked up from germline, CDR1 is SGHRS and CDR2 is YFSETQ. Trimming took 4 bases from V and 4 from J, leaving 20 bases between them. The CDR3 contains 16 residues. CDR3 region: CASSRTITRLGETQYF. The CDR3 nucleotides are TGCGCCAGCAGCCGGACCATCACTCGTCTCGGAGAGACCCAGTACTTC.

This clonotype was counted at least ten times. The V and J genes are TRBV6-2 or TRBV6-3 and TRBJ2-5, with a weak D call TRBD2 (6 bases). In germline, CDR1 is MNHEY, CDR2 SVGEGT. Deletions cut 2 bases from V and 2 bases from J, with 9 bases between. The length of the CDR3 is 14 residues. The CDR3: CASSYGRGQETQYF. Here the CDR3 DNA reads TGTGCCAGCAGTTACGGGCGGGGTCAAGAGACCCAGTACTTC.

This clonotype was detected many times. The chain uses TRBV5-1 and TRBJ2-4; possible D gene TRBD1, 5 bases. This CDR3 spans 14 amino acids. V gave up 0 bases and J gave up 9 bases, with 13 bases separating them. Germline loops: CDR1 SGHRS, CDR2 YFSETQ. CDR3 region: CASSLGTNRIIQYF. CDR3 nucleotide sequence: TGCGCCAGCAGCTTGGGGACAAATCGAATCATTCAGTACTTC.

In its sample, this clonotype was seen many times. The chain joins TRBV5-1 to TRBJ2-1; D possibly corresponds to TRBD2 (7 bases). Trimming took 6 bases from V and 5 from J, leaving 15 bases between them. The CDR3 is made up of 14 amino acids. The germline V gene has CDR1 SGHRS and CDR2 YFSETQ. This CDR3 reads CASTVRGANNEQFF. In DNA, the CDR3 is TGCGCCAGCACAGTTCGGGGGGCGAACAATGAGCAGTTCTTC. The full variable domain, in which reference TRBV5-1 and TRBJ2-1 provide the parts outside the CDR3, is KAGVTQTPRYLIKTRGQQVTLSCSPISGHRSVSWYQQTPGQGLQFLFEYFSETQRNKGNFPGRFSGRQFSNSRSEMNVSTLELGDSALYLCASTVRGANNEQFFGPGTRLTVL.

This clonotype showed up just a few times. This chain links TRBV5-1 with TRBJ2-7; a possible D gene is TRBD1 (6 bases). This CDR3 has 14 residues. In germline, CDR1 is SGHRS, CDR2 YFSETQ. The ends were cut back, 2 bases at V and 2 bases at J, with 11 bases in the middle. CDR3: CASSLGTYPYEQYF. The CDR3 DNA is TGCGCCAGCAGCTTAGGGACATACCCCTACGAGCAGTACTTC.

The table lists this clonotype with many counts. The rearrangement links TRBV3-1 to TRBJ1-2; D uncertain. From germline, CDR1 is LGHDT and CDR2 YNNKEL (reference sequence). The CDR3 sequence is 13 residues long. The ends were cut back, 0 bases at V and 7 bases at J, with 9 bases in the middle. The CDR3 bases are TGTGCCAGCAGCCAAGATAGAAAGGCTGGCTACACCTTC. Its protein is CASSQDRKAGYTF.

The rearrangement joins TRBV6-2 or TRBV6-3 to TRBJ2-1, with D perhaps matching TRBD1 (5 bases). V shed 6 bases and J shed 9 bases, with 15 bases lying between them. Per germline, CDR1 MNHEY and CDR2 SVGEGT. CDR3 length: 13 amino acids. DNA for the CDR3: TGTGCCAGCAGACTACTGATAGGGGCTGAGCAGTTCTTC. Translation gives CASRLLIGAEQFF.

The chain combines TRBV29-1 with TRBJ2-7, with no clear D. The CDR3 runs 12 residues. The germline gives CDR1 SQVTM, CDR2 ANQGSEA. V was clipped by 4 bases and J by 6 bases, with 13 bases between them. This chain's CDR3 is CSVANDFREQYF. CDR3 bases: TGCAGCGTTGCAAACGACTTCCGCGAGCAGTACTTC.

The sample holds a few counts of this clonotype. This chain uses TRBV6-4 with TRBJ2-1; D remains unclear. Between the trimmed V and J ends, which lost 0 bases and 12 bases, there was a span of 12 bases. The CDR3 has 13 amino acids. The V gene's germline CDR1 is MRHNA and CDR2 SNTAGT. The CDR3 here is CASSDSQQARQFF. The DNA of the CDR3 is TGTGCCAGCAGTGACTCCCAGCAGGCTAGGCAGTTCTTC.

The chain has TRBV29-1 and TRBJ1-1; maybe TRBD1 (6 bases). V shed 0 bases and J shed 10 bases, with 12 bases lying between them. Germline lookup yields CDR1 SQVTM and CDR2 ANQGSEA. The CDR3 is 12 residues long. CDR3 in DNA: TGCAGCGTTGAAGATGGGGAGGGGGGAGCTTTCTTT. This translates into CSVEDGEGGAFF.

This clonotype appeared many times. The CDR3 coding sequence is TGTGCCAGCAACAACCGGGACAGAGATCAGCCCCAGCATTTT. Protein: CASNNRDRDQPQHF. The rearrangement joins TRBV5-6 to TRBJ1-5; 7 bases line up with TRBD1. This CDR3 region has 14 residues. Germline V gene data show CDR1 as SGHDT and CDR2 as YYEEEE. V shed 6 bases, J shed 5 bases, and the junction held 8 bases outside the gene matches.

This clonotype was detected a few times. The chain joins TRBV7-2 to TRBJ2-1, with D maybe TRBD2 (6 bases). CDR1 is SGHTA, CDR2 FQGNSA, per germline. There are 17 residues in the CDR3. V lost 5 bases, J lost 4 bases, and 21 bases lay in between. The CDR3 here is CASSPGGGMVNYNEQFF. In DNA, the CDR3 is TGTGCCAGCAGCCCCGGGGGTGGGATGGTGAATTACAATGAGCAGTTCTTC.

This rearrangement joins TRBV6-2 or TRBV6-3 to TRBJ1-5; the D gene is possibly TRBD1 (5 bases). From germline, CDR1 is MNHEY and CDR2 SVGEGT. V was clipped by 7 bases and J by 0 bases, with 13 bases between them. The CDR3 totals 15 residues. This chain's CDR3 is CASNMGGYSNQPQHF. DNA of the CDR3: TGTGCCAGCAACATGGGGGGTTATAGCAATCAGCCCCAGCATTTT.

The V call is TRBV7-9, the J call TRBJ2-7; D is possibly TRBD1 (6 bases). The CDR3 is 16 residues long. Germline CDR1 SEHNR, CDR2 FQNEAQ (reference sequence). V was clipped by 4 bases and J by 1 base, with 17 bases between them. CDR3 in amino acids: CASSSFPGQGSYEQYF. CDR3 sequence (DNA): TGTGCCAGCAGCTCCTTTCCGGGACAAGGGTCCTACGAGCAGTACTTC.

The chain joins TRBV6-1 to TRBJ1-3; no definite D call. This CDR3 has 13 amino acids. Germline V lookup: CDR1 MNHNS, CDR2 SASEGT. Trimming removed 7 bases at V and 0 bases at J, with 7 bases between. As DNA, the CDR3 is TGTGCCAGCATCCCGACCTCTGGAAACACCATATATTTT. It encodes CASIPTSGNTIYF.

This clonotype was picked up many times. The V gene is TRBV12-3 or TRBV12-4, the J gene TRBJ2-7; 9 bases agree with TRBD1. CDR3 length: 14 amino acids. V lost 4 bases and J lost 6; bases outside the gene matches: 7. CDR3 DNA: TGTGCCAGCAGTTGGACAGGGGCGGCCGCCGAGCAGTACTTC. This gives the protein CASSWTGAAAEQYF.

A few counts support this clonotype. V usage is TRBV11-2 and J usage is TRBJ2-1, with TRBD2 matching over 9 bases. The junction had 21 bases not matched to a gene; V was cut back by 4 bases and J by 8 bases. The CDR3 has 19 amino acids. Germline V gene lookup returns CDR1 SGHAT and CDR2 FQNNGV. Here the CDR3 DNA reads TGTGCCAGCAGCTCCGACCGTTTCGTTAGCGGGAGAAAATGGTATGAGCAGTTCTTC. Its protein is CASSSDRFVSGRKWYEQFF.

The J gene is TRBJ2-3, the V gene TRBV6-1; a possible D gene is TRBD2 (5 bases). Deletions cut 3 bases from V and 5 bases from J, with 15 bases between. Germline lookup yields CDR1 MNHNS and CDR2 SASEGT. The CDR3 has 15 amino acids. The CDR3 protein is CASSDGGGSRDTQYF. The CDR3 region has the DNA TGTGCCAGCAGTGATGGTGGCGGGTCGAGAGATACGCAGTATTTT.

This clonotype occurred a few times. This chain joins TRBV4-3 and TRBJ2-5; 15 nucleotides agree with TRBD2. V was pared by 3 bases and J by 2 bases, with 4 bases of the junction left unmatched. CDR1 is LGHNA and CDR2 is YSLEER in the germline V gene. The CDR3 spans 17 residues. The CDR3 protein is CASSQGTSGRSQETQYF. Written as DNA, the CDR3 is TGCGCCAGCAGCCAGGGGACTAGCGGGAGGTCTCAAGAGACCCAGTACTTC.

In DNA, the CDR3 is TGTGCCAGCAGCCAAGATCACAGGGTCTGGAAACTGTTTTTT. Translation gives CASSQDHRVWKLFF. The chain recombines TRBV3-1 with TRBJ1-4, with D maybe TRBD1 (6 bases). V was trimmed by 0 bases and J by 11 bases, leaving 13 bases between them. The CDR3 runs 14 residues. Germline CDR1 reads LGHDT; CDR2 reads YNNKEL (reference sequence).

This clonotype was seen at least ten times. The chain recombines TRBV12-3 or TRBV12-4 with TRBJ1-2; D possibly corresponds to TRBD1 (6 bases). The CDR3 extends over 14 amino acids. V was trimmed by 6 bases and J by 7 bases, leaving 18 bases between them. The CDR3 region is CASSRNRGARGYTF. The CDR3 DNA reads as TGTGCCAGCAGCCGTAATCGGGGGGCTCGTGGCTACACCTTC.

V is TRBV7-2 and J is TRBJ1-5; perhaps TRBD1 as D (6 bases). The CDR3 runs to 15 residues. V dropped 1 base and J dropped 7 bases, with 14 bases sitting between them. Per germline, CDR1 SGHTA and CDR2 FQGNSA. CDR3 amino acids: CASSLDMGAGQPQHF. The CDR3 region has the DNA TGTGCCAGCAGCTTAGACATGGGGGCAGGACAGCCCCAGCATTTT.

The J gene is TRBJ2-7, the V gene TRBV20-1, with D maybe TRBD2 (6 bases). V lost 0 bases to trimming and J lost 0 bases, with 15 bases between them. The germline gives CDR1 DFQATT, CDR2 SNEGSKA (reference sequence). The CDR3 loop spans 16 amino acids. This CDR3 reads CSARDNGGAHSYEQYF. The DNA for the CDR3 is TGCAGTGCTAGAGATAATGGAGGGGCCCACTCCTACGAGCAGTACTTC.

The chain combines TRBV20-1 with TRBJ2-5; TRBD2 agrees at 10 bases. The trim removed 3 bases at V and 5 bases at J, leaving 6 bases unmatched. This CDR3 is 14 amino acids long. Germline lookup yields CDR1 DFQATT and CDR2 SNEGSKA (reference sequence). The CDR3 protein is CSARPSGRSETQYF. The CDR3 DNA reads as TGCAGTGCTAGGCCTAGCGGGAGAAGCGAGACCCAGTACTTC.